Listed below are T cell receptor beta chains from one sample, sequenced in a study of OX40 agonist ivuxolimab in advanced cancers. Sequencing used immunoSEQ multiplex PCR; TCRdb keeps in-frame clones, though not all of them. The sample has approximately 70,000 clones; around 90% are singletons. The sequenced sample was CD4+ or CD8+ T cells sorted from blood, obtained in a trial of the OX40 agonist ivuxolimab. The receptors stem from an adult with an advanced solid tumor such as melanoma, head and neck, liver or kidney cancer. CDR3s leave out the opening cysteine and the closing phenylalanine or tryptophan. The listing skips clone size in some rows; elsewhere it reads once, few, many or a size class.

-	TRBJ2-1	TRBV4-1	ASSQGGARYNEQF
-	TRBJ1-1	TRBV7-2	ASSPSTTAGMSTEAF
-	TRBJ2-1	TRBV7-2	ASSFPGNYNEQF
-	TRBJ2-1	TRBV14	ASSQVAGAVYNEQF
-	TRBJ2-2	TRBV7-2	ASSLRSSSVYTGELF
-	TRBJ1-5	TRBV27	ASSSSLNQPQH
-	TRBJ2-3	TRBV7-9	ASSSGTPGADTQY
-	TRBJ2-3	TRBV7-3	ASSLTGGWGDTQY
-	TRBJ2-5	TRBV6-5	ASSYVGGEEGETQY
-	TRBJ2-1	TRBV7-8	ASSLLWGQF
-	TRBJ2-3	TRBV13	ASSPGTSGRISDTQY
-	TRBJ2-7	TRBV13	ASSLASKLGTFSYEQY
-	TRBJ2-1	TRBV9	ASSRDGSSYNEQF
-	TRBJ2-1	TRBV19	ASTRATSGIGEQF
-	TRBJ1-4	TRBV7-2	ASSSSSGPNEKLF
-	TRBJ2-7	TRBV5-1	ASSQSEYEQY
-	TRBJ1-1	TRBV5-1	ASRRRDRTEAF
-	TRBJ1-1	TRBV28	ASRTTNHRSTEAF
-	TRBJ1-2	TRBV19	ASSTGTAVYGYT
-	TRBJ1-5	TRBV28	ASSLIESRKYSNQPQH
once	TRBJ1-1	TRBV19	ASSMGLMNTEAF
-	TRBJ1-5	TRBV5-6	ASSLGRGSPYSNQPQH
-	TRBJ2-7	TRBV7-9	ASSLAGSEQY
-	TRBJ2-2	TRBV4-2	ASSQLSDPPETGELF
-	TRBJ2-7	TRBV7-6	ASSLVAGGEQY
-	TRBJ2-5	TRBV20-1	SARPEETQY
-	TRBJ2-7	TRBV19	ASSAGTSGVMQQY
once	TRBJ2-3	TRBV7-2	ASSYSRSTDTQY
-	TRBJ2-7	TRBV2	ASSQRNEQY
-	TRBJ1-6	TRBV19	ASSTQTGTPLH
-	TRBJ2-1	TRBV4-2	ASSYGTHNNEQF
-	TRBJ1-5	TRBV14	ASSQGGARQPQH
-	TRBJ2-3	TRBV27	ASSLDRTSPSTDTQY
few	TRBJ2-7	TRBV5-4	ASMDPTGVSEQY
-	TRBJ1-3	TRBV19	ASRGRQGRWTGNTIY
-	TRBJ2-5	TRBV7-2	ASWDREETQY
-	TRBJ2-7	TRBV27	ASGPRGAYEQY
-	TRBJ2-1	TRBV29-1	SGEGVAGNEQF
-	TRBJ1-1	TRBV7-8	ASSLGVGGTEAF
-	TRBJ2-2	TRBV10-2	ASSRQVARTGELF
-	TRBJ2-5	TRBV7-2	ASSFNGPETQY
-	TRBJ2-7	TRBV27	ASSSTSTHEQY
-	TRBJ2-3	TRBV30	AWSVGGVTDTQY
-	TRBJ2-5	TRBV19	ASSIPRGSGKETQY
-	TRBJ2-7	TRBV18	ASSLSGTPYEQY
-	TRBJ2-5	TRBV29-1	SVGATGTQETQY
-	TRBJ2-2	TRBV7-2	ASSFQGDTGELF
-	TRBJ1-2	TRBV5-4	ASSLKRGPDYGYT
-	TRBJ2-1	TRBV7-8	ASSPHGGYKF
-	TRBJ2-1	TRBV18	ASSPGGRYNEQF
-	TRBJ2-7	TRBV4-1	ASSPTPTGTPYEQY
few	TRBJ1-2	TRBV6-5	ASRRTGNYGYT
-	TRBJ1-5	TRBV19	ASRSHTNRTNPQH